This T cell receptor beta chain was retrieved from a study of cytomegalovirus exposure and HLA in healthy donors. Overall study context: The roughly 100 million unique TCR beta sequences, from about 180 million T cells, were found by an earlier analysis. Study outcomes and limitations: Immune exposure was documented only through CMV serostatus. Previous analysis showed most TCR beta V segments were productive about 87% or about 30% of the time.

Trimming at V came to 2 bases and at J to 3 bases, leaving 9 bases not matched to a gene. The germline V gene encodes CDR1 MDHEN and CDR2 SYDVKM. This CDR3 region has 16 residues. This PCR relied on a set of 60 Vbeta primers and 13 Jbeta primers. Sequencing was performed with immunoSEQ multiplex PCR; in TCRdb, only in-frame clones are kept and a portion is missing. The data hold almost 200,000 clones, with roughly four fifths observed a single time. As for this clone: Its specificity is not known.

V gene TRBV28 combines with J gene TRBJ2-7; 8 bases fit TRBD2. What was sequenced was PBMCs. This TCR was sampled from a man in his thirties or forties in good health and CMV-seronegative. The CDR3: CASSLGGLASGYEQYF. For the CDR3, the DNA is TGTGCCAGCAGTTTAGGCGGACTAGCTAGTGGCTACGAGCAGTACTTC.